This TCR beta chain emerged from a study of T-cell memory formation after mild COVID-19 listed by TCRdb under 2021. For the wider study: TCR sequence clusters from the two donors were largely donor specific. In two donors, T-cell clones that expanded and contracted after mild COVID-19 were followed by sequencing TCRalpha and TCRbeta repertoires longitudinally. The cohort comprised two young, previously healthy adult volunteers, one female and one male.

Remarks on this clonotype: Its antigen remains unidentified. Per-nucleotide qualities are absent, and no much larger clonotype sits a single base away.

The instrument given in TCRdb is Illumina NovaSeq 6000. cDNA libraries for TCRalpha and TCRbeta were prepared by 5'RACE using constant-segment primers, with sample barcodes and unique molecular identifiers added. Trizol reagent was used to extract RNA from every sample. Libraries were amplified in two PCR steps, with a second sample barcode and Illumina TruSeq adapters added in the second step. The libraries were sequenced on an Illumina NovaSeq using 2 x 150 bp paired-end reads. As for the original processing: Demultiplexing of reads and collapsing into UMI-guided consensus sequences were performed with migec v1.2.7. Using mixcr v2.1.11, the UMI consensuses were aligned to TRA and TRB V and J templates and assembled into clonotypes. Expanded or contracted clonotypes were those called significant by both edgeR and NoisET, with noise models trained on biological replicates. For edgeR calls, the thresholds were a false discovery rate-adjusted p below 0.01 and a log2 fold-change of 1. As an exploratory analysis of dynamics, max-normalized trajectories of the 1000 most abundant clonotypes were examined by PCA with hierarchical clustering. Each responding clone was given a CD4 or CD8 phenotype based on the CD4+ and CD8+ repertoires, which had been sequenced separately. The public reads were reprocessed in TCRdb via fastp at Q25 and MiXCR, keeping in-frame beta chains. CDR3 protein duplicates are merged, each entry listing the most common genes and DNA. The authors' filters were not applied to this entry. Recorded for this sample are more than 450,000 distinct CDR3 sequences; about a sixth of them occurred a single time. Approximately 12% of the sample comes from the top ten.

General study outcomes and caveats: The second-wave clones that peaked on day 37 were not confirmed to be SARS-CoV-2 specific. The study covered only a couple of mild cases, and larger cohorts including severe cases with pre-infection samples were considered necessary. Contracting CD4+ clones appeared mostly in the CM and EM memory subsets, whereas CD8+ clones were enriched in EMRA. Some responding clones were detected in pre-infection memory, suggesting pre-existing cross-reactive memory T cells joined the SARS-CoV-2 response. Clones that contracted from day 15 to 85 showed balanced CD4/CD8 phenotypes, whereas a second wave of clones that expanded from day 15 to 37 leaned towards CD4+.

Ficoll-Paque density gradient centrifugation was the method used to isolate PBMCs. The germline V gene provides CDR1 SQVTM and CDR2 ANQGSEA. From its cysteine to its phenylalanine, the CDR3 spans 11 amino acids. The CDR3 DNA has 33 bases and is translated from base 1. V is reduced by 7 bases and J by 9 bases, leaving a spacing of 13 bases between them. The chain is made from TRBV29-1 and TRBJ2-1; the best D guess is TRBD1, with 6 bases matching. The clonotype comes from an adult woman who had mild COVID-19 (a few samples of this study predate the infection). The sample titles of this study are shuffled in the database, so cell type and time point are left out; the donor was told from shared clones. What was sequenced was PBMCs or a T cell subset sorted from them (not recorded which). The base sequence is TGCAGCGGGACCCTAGGGGGTGAGCAGTTCTTC. Its protein is CSGTLGGEQFF.